A selection of T cell receptor beta chains follows, all from one sample in a study of T cell responses to AZD1222 COVID-19 vaccine. TCRdb's table, derived via immunoSEQ multiplex PCR, lists solely in-frame clones and lacks some. The repertoire has nearly 110,000 clones, nearly 90% of them found once; the top ten carry 4.8%. Sequencing was performed on peripheral blood, taken 28 days after the second AZD1222 dose. The receptors originated from an adult who received the AZD1222 COVID-19 vaccine. CDR3s include the opening cysteine and the closing phenylalanine or tryptophan. Each record gives: V gene, clone size, J gene, D gene, CDR3 DNA, CDR3 protein. A D gene is named only where the DNA matches it firmly. Size values are once, few and many counts, or a class for expanded clones, and some rows have none.

>TRBV10-1|NA|TRBJ2-6|NA
TGCGCCAGCAGTCGAGACATCTCTGGGGCCAACGTCCTGACTTTC
CASSRDISGANVLTF
>TRBV7-9|NA|TRBJ2-7|TRBD1
TGTGCCAGCAGCTCTAGACAGGGGGCTGGGGAGCAGTACTTC
CASSSRQGAGEQYF
>TRBV19|few|TRBJ2-2|TRBD1
TGTGCCACCCTCGGTGGGACAGGGGAGTTGTTGACCGGGGAGCTGTTTTTT
CATLGGTGELLTGELFF
>TRBV19|NA|TRBJ2-6|NA
TGTGCCAGTAGTATAAAAAAACCTGGGGCCAACGTCCTGACTTTC
CASSIKKPGANVLTF
>TRBV27|NA|TRBJ2-7|TRBD1
TGTGCCAGCAGTTCCCCCACCTCTTACAGGGGTCTGCACGAGCAGTACTTC
CASSSPTSYRGLHEQYF
>TRBV7-9|NA|TRBJ1-2|NA
TGTGCCAGCAGCGCCCGGGACGGGGTCAGTTATGGCTACACCTTC
CASSARDGVSYGYTF
>TRBV7-8|NA|TRBJ2-7|TRBD1
TGTGCCAGCAGCCAGGGACAGGGAAAAAACGAGCAGTACTTC
CASSQGQGKNEQYF
>TRBV18|NA|TRBJ2-1|TRBD2
TGTGCCAGCTCACCACTAGCGGGGGGGCCTGGCAATGAGCAGTTCTTC
CASSPLAGGPGNEQFF
>TRBV5-1|NA|TRBJ2-1|NA
TGCGCCAGCAGCTTGGGACTAGACTACAATGAGCAGTTCTTC
CASSLGLDYNEQFF
>TRBV4-2|NA|TRBJ2-3|NA
TGTGCCAGCAGCCAAGAGGGGGCGGCGGGGGCGACAGATACGCAGTATTTT
CASSQEGAAGATDTQYF
>TRBV5-1|NA|TRBJ1-4|NA
TGCGCCAGCAGGGCAGGCCCTGCAACTAATGAAAAACTGTTTTTT
CASRAGPATNEKLFF
>TRBV24-1|NA|TRBJ2-2|NA
TGTGCCACCAGTGATTTAGGGGGACCGAACACCGGGGAGCTGTTTTTT
CATSDLGGPNTGELFF
>TRBV7-2|NA|TRBJ2-7|NA
TGTGCCAGCAGCTTAGGTTGGGGGGAGAGGGGGCCTTACGAGCAGTACTTC
CASSLGWGERGPYEQYF
>TRBV9|NA|TRBJ2-1|TRBD2
TGTGCCAGCAGCGGGCCCCTGCGGGGGGGCTACAATGAGCAGTTCTTC
CASSGPLRGGYNEQFF
>TRBV5-4|once|TRBJ2-7|NA
TGTGCCAGCAGCTCGGACAGAGCGAACTACGAGCAGTACTTC
CASSSDRANYEQYF
>TRBV7-2|NA|TRBJ1-4|NA
TGTGCCAGCAGCTTAGGGGGGTCAGGCGCAACTAATGAAAAACTGTTTTTT
CASSLGGSGATNEKLFF
>TRBV7-2|NA|TRBJ1-6|TRBD1
TGTGCCAGCAGCTCCCTAGGGACAGGGTTTTCACCCCTCCACTTT
CASSSLGTGFSPLHF
>TRBV7-7|once|TRBJ1-1|NA
TGTGCCAGCAGCCAGGGACGGCCGGGAACTGAAGCTTTCTTT
CASSQGRPGTEAFF
>TRBV18|NA|TRBJ1-6|NA
TGTGCCAGCTCACCGAATGATAATTCACCCCTCCACTTT
CASSPNDNSPLHF
>TRBV28|NA|TRBJ2-7|NA
TGTGCCAGCAGTTTAGCCTACGAGCAGTACTTC
CASSLAYEQYF
>TRBV7-2|NA|TRBJ1-4|NA
TGTGCCAGCACTTCCTCAGGGGCAACTAATGAAAAACTGTTTTTT
CASTSSGATNEKLFF
>TRBV6-2/TRBV6-3|NA|TRBJ2-7|TRBD2
TGTGCCAGCAGCATTACCGGTAGCGGGTCCTACGAGCAGTACTTC
CASSITGSGSYEQYF
>TRBV20-1|once|TRBJ1-1|NA
TGCAGTGCTAGTAGGCAGTCCCACACTGAAGCTTTCTTT
CSASRQSHTEAFF
>TRBV4-2|NA|TRBJ2-3|NA
TGTGCCAGCAGCCAAGATGCGGGGCGGCTTAGGTCAGATACGCAGTATTTT
CASSQDAGRLRSDTQYF
>TRBV4-3|once|TRBJ2-7|NA
TGCGCCAGCAGCCAAGTAGGTACGGGGATCGGGTCCTACGAGCAGTACTTC
CASSQVGTGIGSYEQYF
>TRBV7-6|NA|TRBJ1-1|TRBD1
TGTGCCAGCAGCTTAGCGCCCGGGACAGGGACCACTGAAGCTTTCTTT
CASSLAPGTGTTEAFF
>TRBV5-6|NA|TRBJ2-1|NA
TGTGCCAGCAGCGTAGGCTTTAGGCTCTACAATGAGCAGTTCTTC
CASSVGFRLYNEQFF
>TRBV27|NA|TRBJ2-2|TRBD2
TGTGCCAGCAGTTTGGTAGCGGGCACCGGGGAGCTGTTTTTT
CASSLVAGTGELFF
>TRBV7-2|once|TRBJ2-1|TRBD1
TGTGCCAGCAGCTTAGGGCAGGGGGCGATTGATGAGCAGTTCTTC
CASSLGQGAIDEQFF
>TRBV18|NA|TRBJ1-2|TRBD1
TGTGCCAGCTCGCCCCGGGACAGGTCGTTCGGCTACACCTTC
CASSPRDRSFGYTF
>TRBV6-2/TRBV6-3|NA|TRBJ2-1|NA
TGTGCCAGCAGTTACAGATTGGGCGAAACAACCTACAATGAGCAGTTCTTC
CASSYRLGETTYNEQFF
>TRBV3-1/TRBV3-2|NA|TRBJ1-5|NA
TGTGCCAGCAGCCAAGATCCGGGGGCCCAAGGCCAGCCCCAGCATTTT
CASSQDPGAQGQPQHF
>TRBV6-6|NA|TRBJ2-2|NA
TGTGCCAGCAGTTCCTCCGCAGGGGGGGGAACCGGGGAGCTGTTTTTT
CASSSSAGGGTGELFF
>TRBV18|few|TRBJ1-6|TRBD1
TGTGCCAGCTCACCGACGATAAAGACAGGGACAACTTCTAATTCACCCCTCCACTTT
CASSPTIKTGTTSNSPLHF
>TRBV12-3/TRBV12-4|NA|TRBJ1-6|NA
TGTGCCAGCAGTCCACGGCCTCATTCACCCCTCCACTTT
CASSPRPHSPLHF
>TRBV6-5|NA|TRBJ2-1|NA
TGTGCCAGCAGTTACCTCTCGTCCAGCAATGAGCAGTTCTTC
CASSYLSSSNEQFF
>TRBV29-1|NA|TRBJ2-1|TRBD2
TGCAGCGCGAGCGGGGCCATCTACAATGAGCAGTTCTTC
CSASGAIYNEQFF
>TRBV29-1|NA|TRBJ2-2|NA
TGCAGCGTTGAACGGGGGACCGGGGAGCTGTTTTTT
CSVERGTGELFF
>TRBV6-2/TRBV6-3|once|TRBJ2-1|TRBD2
TGTGCCAGCAGTACCCTGAGCGGGGGGGCAGGTGAGCAGTTCTTC
CASSTLSGGAGEQFF
>TRBV9|NA|TRBJ1-2|NA
TGTGCCAGCAGCGTCGGGGCGCCGGACTATGGCTACACCTTC
CASSVGAPDYGYTF
>TRBV5-1|few|TRBJ1-1|NA
TGCGCCAGCAGCGTTACAGGGATGGCTGAAGCTTTCTTT
CASSVTGMAEAFF
>TRBV3-1/TRBV3-2|NA|TRBJ1-1|NA
TGTGCCAGCAGTCGGGGACTAACGAGGGAAGCTTTCTTT
CASSRGLTREAFF
>TRBV5-1|NA|TRBJ1-6|NA
TGCGCCAGCAGCTTGGAGCGGGGCGGAAATTCACCCCTCCACTTT
CASSLERGGNSPLHF
>TRBV18|NA|TRBJ1-1|NA
TGTGCCAGCTCACCCATAGGGTCCGGGACTGAAGCTTTCTTT
CASSPIGSGTEAFF
>TRBV10-3|NA|TRBJ1-2|NA
TGTGCCATCAGTGATTCAGACTATGGCTACACCTTC
CAISDSDYGYTF
>TRBV27|NA|TRBJ1-4|TRBD1
TGTGCCAGCAGTCGAGGGGACAGGAAAAAACTGTTTTTT
CASSRGDRKKLFF
>TRBV6-5|NA|TRBJ2-5|NA
TGTGCCAGCAATGGGGTGGCCACCCAAGAGACCCAGTACTTC
CASNGVATQETQYF
>TRBV15|NA|TRBJ2-2|NA
TGTGCCACCAGCAGGGGGGGACGAAACACCGGGGAGCTGTTTTTT
CATSRGGRNTGELFF
>TRBV19|NA|TRBJ1-4|NA
TGTGCCAGTAGTATAGTTGGGTTCAGGAGTGAAAAACTGTTTTTT
CASSIVGFRSEKLFF
>TRBV9|NA|TRBJ1-2|NA
TGTGCCAGCAGCGTAGAGGTCAGCCTGGGGGCTAACTATGGCTACACCTTC
CASSVEVSLGANYGYTF
>TRBV7-9|NA|TRBJ1-1|TRBD1
TGTGCCAGCAGCTTTTTCGGGGTGGGTTTGGGACAGGGGCTCACTGAAGCTTTCTTT
CASSFFGVGLGQGLTEAFF
>TRBV19|NA|TRBJ2-2|TRBD2
TGTGCCAGTAGTATACTAGCGGGGGGGTTCGGGGAGCTGTTTTTT
CASSILAGGFGELFF
>TRBV27|NA|TRBJ1-1|TRBD1
TGTGCCAGCAGTCCCCGACAGGGTTACACTGAAGCTTTCTTT
CASSPRQGYTEAFF
>TRBV13|few|TRBJ2-1|TRBD2
TGTGCCAGCAGCCCAACCCGGTGGACTAGCGGGGGGGCCAGGTACAATGAGCAGTTCTTC
CASSPTRWTSGGARYNEQFF
>TRBV7-2|NA|TRBJ1-2|NA
TGTGCCAGCAGCCCTAACTCTTTTGGGGACTATGGCTACACCTTC
CASSPNSFGDYGYTF
>TRBV11-2|NA|TRBJ1-2|TRBD1
TGTGCCAGCAGCCCCGGACAGGACTATGGCTACACCTTC
CASSPGQDYGYTF
>TRBV5-6|NA|TRBJ1-2|NA
TGTGCCAGCAGCTTGGTAGCGGGGGATGGCTACACCTTC
CASSLVAGDGYTF
>TRBV29-1|NA|TRBJ1-3|NA
TGCAGCGTTGAAGACTCCCGCTCTGGAAACACCATATATTTT
CSVEDSRSGNTIYF
>TRBV6-5|NA|TRBJ1-5|TRBD1
TGTGCCAGCAGGGGGACAGGGGGCAGTCAGCCCCAGCATTTT
CASRGTGGSQPQHF